What follows are 6 T cell receptor beta chains derived from one specimen sequenced in a study of Ad26.COV2.S vaccination and SARS-CoV-2 variants. Treatment of the sample: 15 to 20 received Ad26.COV2.S at low or high dose, single or two shots; 5 received placebo; per-sample allocation not given. Samples came from day 63 after the first vaccine or placebo injection. The table came from immunoSEQ multiplex PCR; TCRdb's copy has only in-frame clones and leaves some out. The sample includes about 390,000 clones, roughly nine tenths of them seen just once. The sequencing here drew on peripheral blood, taken in a trial of Ad26.COV2.S vaccine versus placebo. The receptors come from a person between 18 and 59 years old who received the Ad26.COV2.S COVID-19 vaccine or a placebo.

This chain joins TRBV9 and TRBJ2-3, with D unclear. Trimming took 0 bases from V and 6 from J, leaving 11 bases between them. Per germline, CDR1 SGDLS and CDR2 YYNGEE. The CDR3 loop spans 14 amino acids. The CDR3 sequence: CASSVDMVGDTQYF. CDR3 DNA sequence: TGTGCCAGCAGCGTAGATATGGTGGGGGATACGCAGTATTTT.

The rearrangement links TRBV4-1 to TRBJ2-1; D might be TRBD2 (6 bases). The germline gives CDR1 MGHRA, CDR2 YSYEKL. V was pared by 1 base and J by 8 bases, with 18 bases between. CDR3 length: 16 amino acids. CDR3 loop: CASSQGGAGTRYEQFF. DNA for the CDR3: TGCGCCAGCAGCCAAGGTGGGGCGGGGACGCGGTATGAGCAGTTCTTC.

CDR3 loop: CASSLTGGLGEQYF. The CDR3, as DNA: TGTGCCAGCAGCTTGACAGGAGGGCTAGGGGAGCAGTACTTC. The rearrangement uses TRBV5-4 and TRBJ2-7; maybe TRBD2 (6 bases). The CDR3 totals 14 residues. The V gene's germline CDR1 is SGHNT and CDR2 YYREEE (reference sequence). V was cut by 1 base and J by 7 bases, with 15 bases left in between.

This sequence joins TRBV20-1 and TRBJ1-2; D ambiguous. The V end was cut by 5 bases, the J end by 3 bases, with 7 bases between. CDR1 is DFQATT and CDR2 is SNEGSKA in the germline V gene (reference sequence). The CDR3 sequence is 11 residues long. The CDR3 DNA sequence: TGCAGTGCTGTTTTGGACTATGGCTACACCTTC. It codes for CSAVLDYGYTF.

The rearrangement links TRBV18 to TRBJ1-1; 9 nucleotides align to TRBD1. Germline trimming cut 0 bases from V and 1 base from J; bases unmatched to any gene: 6. The CDR3 is made up of 17 amino acids. Germline V lookup: CDR1 KGHSH, CDR2 LQKENI. Written as DNA, the CDR3 is TGTGCCAGCTCACCACCGGACAGGGGCGGGGGGAACACTGAAGCTTTCTTT. It translates to CASSPPDRGGGNTEAFF.

The chain couples TRBV6-2 or TRBV6-3 to TRBJ2-5, with D uncertain. Germline V gene sequence: CDR1 MNHEY, CDR2 SVGEGT. This CDR3 comprises 14 residues. With 3 bases removed from V and 6 bases from J, the gap between germline ends came to 14 bases. The CDR3 loop reads CASSYPPRSKTQYF. CDR3 DNA sequence: TGTGCCAGCAGTTATCCCCCCCGGAGTAAGACCCAGTACTTC.